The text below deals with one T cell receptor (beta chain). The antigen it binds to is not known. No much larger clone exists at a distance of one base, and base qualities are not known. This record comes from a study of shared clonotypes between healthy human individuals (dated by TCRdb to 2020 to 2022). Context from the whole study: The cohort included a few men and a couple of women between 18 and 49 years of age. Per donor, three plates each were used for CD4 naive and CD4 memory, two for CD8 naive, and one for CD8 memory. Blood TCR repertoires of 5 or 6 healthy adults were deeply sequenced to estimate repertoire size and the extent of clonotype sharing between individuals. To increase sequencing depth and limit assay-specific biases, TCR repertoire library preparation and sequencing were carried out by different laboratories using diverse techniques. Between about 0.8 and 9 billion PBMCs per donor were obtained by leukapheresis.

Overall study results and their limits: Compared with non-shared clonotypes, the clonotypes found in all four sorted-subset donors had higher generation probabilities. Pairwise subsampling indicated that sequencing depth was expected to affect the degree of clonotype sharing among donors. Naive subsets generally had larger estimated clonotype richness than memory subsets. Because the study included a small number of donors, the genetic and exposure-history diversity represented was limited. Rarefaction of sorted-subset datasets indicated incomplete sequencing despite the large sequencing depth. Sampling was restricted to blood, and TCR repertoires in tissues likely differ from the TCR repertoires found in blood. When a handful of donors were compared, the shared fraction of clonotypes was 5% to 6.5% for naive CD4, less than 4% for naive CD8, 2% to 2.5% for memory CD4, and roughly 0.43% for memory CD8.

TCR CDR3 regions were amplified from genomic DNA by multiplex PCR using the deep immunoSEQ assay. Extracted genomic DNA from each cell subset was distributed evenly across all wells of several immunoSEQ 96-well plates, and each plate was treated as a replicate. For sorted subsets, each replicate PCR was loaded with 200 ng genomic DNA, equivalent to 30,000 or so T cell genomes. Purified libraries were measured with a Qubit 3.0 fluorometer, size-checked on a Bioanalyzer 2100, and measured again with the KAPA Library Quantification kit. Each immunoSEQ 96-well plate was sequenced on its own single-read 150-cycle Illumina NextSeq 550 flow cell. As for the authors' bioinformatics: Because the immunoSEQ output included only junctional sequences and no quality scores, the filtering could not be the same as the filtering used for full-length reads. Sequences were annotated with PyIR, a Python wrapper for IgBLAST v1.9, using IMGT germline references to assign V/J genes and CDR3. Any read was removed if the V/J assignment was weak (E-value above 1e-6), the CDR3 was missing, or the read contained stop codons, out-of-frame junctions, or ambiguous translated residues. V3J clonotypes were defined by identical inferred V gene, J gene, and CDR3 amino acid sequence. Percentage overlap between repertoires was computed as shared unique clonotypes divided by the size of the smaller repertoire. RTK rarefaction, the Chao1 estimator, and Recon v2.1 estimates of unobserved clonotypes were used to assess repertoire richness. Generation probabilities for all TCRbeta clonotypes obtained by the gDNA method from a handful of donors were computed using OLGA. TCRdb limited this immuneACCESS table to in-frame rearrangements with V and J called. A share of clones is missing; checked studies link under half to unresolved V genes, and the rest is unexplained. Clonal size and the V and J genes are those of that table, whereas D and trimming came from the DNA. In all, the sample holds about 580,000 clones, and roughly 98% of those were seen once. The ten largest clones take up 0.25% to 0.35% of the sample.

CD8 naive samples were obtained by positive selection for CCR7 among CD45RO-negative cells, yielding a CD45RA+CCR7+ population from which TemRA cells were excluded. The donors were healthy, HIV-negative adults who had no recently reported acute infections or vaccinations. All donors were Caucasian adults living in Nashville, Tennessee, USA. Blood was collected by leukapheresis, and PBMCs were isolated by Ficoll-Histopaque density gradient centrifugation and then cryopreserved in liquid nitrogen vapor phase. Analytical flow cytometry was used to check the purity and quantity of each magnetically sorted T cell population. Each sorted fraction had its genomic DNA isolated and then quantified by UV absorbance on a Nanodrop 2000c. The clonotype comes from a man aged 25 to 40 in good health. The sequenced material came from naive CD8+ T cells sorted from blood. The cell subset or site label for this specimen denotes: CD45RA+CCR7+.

In nucleotide form, the sequence is TGTGCCAGCAGCTGGACTAGCGGAACCTACGAGCAGTACTTC. The translation is CASSWTSGTYEQYF. The chain uses TRBV7-2 and TRBJ2-7; 10 of the junction bases match TRBD2. V is cut back by 4 bases and J by 2 bases, with 2 bases in the junction unmatched. From the germline V gene, CDR1 is SGHTA and CDR2 is FQGNSA. The CDR3, cysteine through phenylalanine, is 14 amino acids long. Here the CDR3 DNA is all that survives: 42 bases in frame from base 1.